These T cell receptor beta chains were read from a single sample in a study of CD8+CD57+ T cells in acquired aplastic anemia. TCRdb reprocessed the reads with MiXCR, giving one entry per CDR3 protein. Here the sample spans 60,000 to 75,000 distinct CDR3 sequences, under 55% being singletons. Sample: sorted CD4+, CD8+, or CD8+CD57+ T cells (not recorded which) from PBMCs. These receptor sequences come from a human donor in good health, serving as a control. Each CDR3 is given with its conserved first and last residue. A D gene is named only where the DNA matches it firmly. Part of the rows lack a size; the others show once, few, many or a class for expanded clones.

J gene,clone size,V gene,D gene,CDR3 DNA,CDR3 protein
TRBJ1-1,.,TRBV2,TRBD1,TGTGCCAGCAAGGGACAGTGGAACACTGAAGCTTTCTTT,CASKGQWNTEAFF
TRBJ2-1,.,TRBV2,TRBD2,TGTGCCAGCAGCTCGACTAGCGGCACCTACAATGAGCAGTTCTTC,CASSSTSGTYNEQFF
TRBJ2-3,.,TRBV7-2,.,TGTGCCAGCAGCTCTCAAACAGATACGCAGTATTTT,CASSSQTDTQYF
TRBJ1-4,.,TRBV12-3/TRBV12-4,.,TGTGCCAGCAGACAGGCGAATGAAAAACTGGTTTTT,CASRQANEKLVF
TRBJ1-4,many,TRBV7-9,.,TGTGCCAGCAGCCCTCAGGGACATGGAGATGAAAAACTGTTTTTT,CASSPQGHGDEKLFF
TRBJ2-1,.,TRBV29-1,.,TGCAGCGGGAGGATTGGTGAGCAGTTCTTC,CSGRIGEQFF
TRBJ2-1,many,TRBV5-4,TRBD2,TGTGCCAGCAGCTTGGGTGGACTAGCGGCTAATGAGCAGTTCTTC,CASSLGGLAANEQFF
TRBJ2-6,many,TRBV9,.,TGTGCCAGCAGCGTAGAGAAGGCTGGGGCCAACGTCCTGACTTTC,CASSVEKAGANVLTF
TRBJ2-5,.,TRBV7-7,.,TGTGCTAGCAGCGCAACCTCAGAGACCCAGTACTTC,CASSATSETQYF
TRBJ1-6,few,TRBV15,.,TGTGCCACCAGCAGAGATCGCTGGGAATCACCCCTCCACTTT,CATSRDRWESPLHF
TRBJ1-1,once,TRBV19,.,TGTGCCAGTAGTATGGGCTTGCTTGGCACTGAAGCTTTCTTT,CASSMGLLGTEAFF
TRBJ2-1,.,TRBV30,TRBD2,TGTGCCTGGAGATCCCTTAGCGGGAGACCCTCCTACAATGAGCAGTTCTTC,CAWRSLSGRPSYNEQFF
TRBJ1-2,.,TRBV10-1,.,TGCGCCAGCAGTGAGTCCCAGGGCGGCGGCTACACCTTC,CASSESQGGGYTF
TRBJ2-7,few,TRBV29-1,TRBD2,TGCAGTGGAGCGGGAGCATCCGAGCAGTACTTC,CSGAGASEQYF
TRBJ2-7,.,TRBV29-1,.,TGCAGCGTGTCGGGACCCGATCCCTACGAGCAGTACTTC,CSVSGPDPYEQYF
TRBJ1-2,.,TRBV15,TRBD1,TGTGCCACCAGCAGTATTACAGGGGATAACTATGGCTACACCTTC,CATSSITGDNYGYTF
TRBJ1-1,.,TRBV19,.,TGTGCCGGTGGGGCCCCGACTTTAGGGAACACTGAAGCTTTCTTT,CAGGAPTLGNTEAFF
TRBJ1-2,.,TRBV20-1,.,TGCAGTGCTAGGGTGGGATGGGCTCCGGGTGTTGGCTACACCTTC,CSARVGWAPGVGYTF
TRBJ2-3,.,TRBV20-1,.,TGCAGTGCTACCACTAGCACAGATACGCAGTATTTT,CSATTSTDTQYF
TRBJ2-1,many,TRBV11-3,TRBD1,TGTGCCAGCAGCCTCGGGACAGGGGAATACAATGAGCAGTTCTTC,CASSLGTGEYNEQFF
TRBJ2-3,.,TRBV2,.,TGTGCCAGCACCAGAAGCGATACGCAGTATTTT,CASTRSDTQYF
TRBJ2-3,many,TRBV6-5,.,TGTGCCAGCAGTTACTCCGGGTCCACAGATACGCAGTATTTT,CASSYSGSTDTQYF
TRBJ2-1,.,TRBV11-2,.,TGTGCCAGCAGCTTAGGGGGTCGTGGGAGGTCCTACAATGAGCAGTTCTTC,CASSLGGRGRSYNEQFF
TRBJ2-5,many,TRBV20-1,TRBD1,TGCAGTGCTACTCCAGGGGGCCGAGAGACCCAGTACTTC,CSATPGGRETQYF
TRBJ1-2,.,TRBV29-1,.,TGCAGCGTTGAAACAGGGTGGTGGGATGGAGACGGCTACACCTTC,CSVETGWWDGDGYTF
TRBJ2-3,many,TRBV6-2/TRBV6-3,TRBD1,TGTGCCAGCAGTTTGACCGGGACAGGGGCAGATACGCAGTATTTT,CASSLTGTGADTQYF
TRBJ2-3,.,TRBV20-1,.,TGCAGTGCTCCCCCGACAGGCACAGATACGCAGTATTTT,CSAPPTGTDTQYF
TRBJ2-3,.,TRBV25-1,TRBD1,TGTGCCAGTCAGACAGGGAAAAGCACAGATACGCAGTATTTT,CASQTGKSTDTQYF
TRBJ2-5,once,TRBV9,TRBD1,TGTGCCAGCAGTCGACAGGGGGGAGGAGAGACCCAGTACTTC,CASSRQGGGETQYF
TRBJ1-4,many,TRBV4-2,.,TGTGCCAGCAGCCAAGATTTGGGGGGCAGTTCTAATGAAAAACTGTTTTTT,CASSQDLGGSSNEKLFF
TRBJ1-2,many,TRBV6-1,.,TGTGCCAGCAGTGAAGTTAGTCAAGGCTACACCTTC,CASSEVSQGYTF
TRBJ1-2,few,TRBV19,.,TGTGCCAGTAGTCCCCCGACGAGTGGCTATGGCTACACCTTC,CASSPPTSGYGYTF
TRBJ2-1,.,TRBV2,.,TGTGCCAGCAGCGACCTTGGTGAGCAGTTCTTC,CASSDLGEQFF
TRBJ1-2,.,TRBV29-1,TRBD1,TGCAGCGTTAGTAGACAGGGCCTCTATGGCTACACCTTC,CSVSRQGLYGYTF
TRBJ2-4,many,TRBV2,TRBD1,TGTGCCAGCAGTGACCCCGGGACAGGGGGCGCGGGCATTCAGTACTTC,CASSDPGTGGAGIQYF
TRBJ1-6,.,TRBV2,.,TGTGCCAGCAGTGAAGCGGGGAGCAGTAATTCTTTCGCACCCCTCCACTTT,CASSEAGSSNSFAPLHF
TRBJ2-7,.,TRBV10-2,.,TGCGCCAGCAGTGAGCCCGGGAGCTACGAGCAGTACTTC,CASSEPGSYEQYF
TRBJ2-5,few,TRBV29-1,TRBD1,TGCAGCGTTGAATCGGACAGGGGGCGGTCGGAGACCCAGTACTTC,CSVESDRGRSETQYF
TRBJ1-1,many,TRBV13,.,TGTGCCAGCAGCTTTATCACTGAAGCTTTCTTT,CASSFITEAFF
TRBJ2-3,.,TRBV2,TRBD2,TGTGCCAGCAGTCTGACTAGCGGGAGGCCGGGCACAGATACGCAGTATTTT,CASSLTSGRPGTDTQYF
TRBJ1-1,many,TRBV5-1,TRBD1,TGCGCCAGCAGCTTGGTGGGACAGGTGAACATGAACACTGAAGCTTTCTTT,CASSLVGQVNMNTEAFF
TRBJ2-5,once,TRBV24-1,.,TGTGCCACCAGTGATCGGACTCCGGAAGAGACCCAGTACTTC,CATSDRTPEETQYF
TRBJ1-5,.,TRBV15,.,TGTGCCTCAGGACAGTTCAATCAGCCCCAGCATTTT,CASGQFNQPQHF
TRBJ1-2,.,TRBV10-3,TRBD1,TGTGCCAGCAGACAGGGGGCGGACTATGGCTACACCTTC,CASRQGADYGYTF
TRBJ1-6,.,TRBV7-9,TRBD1,TGTGCCAGCAGCTTGGACAGGGGCAATTCACCTCTCCGCTTT,CASSLDRGNSPLRF
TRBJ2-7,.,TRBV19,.,TGCGCCAGTAGTATAGCGTCTGGACAGACCTACGAGCAGTACTTC,CASSIASGQTYEQYF
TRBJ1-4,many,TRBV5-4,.,TGTGCCAGCAGCCAGGGACGGAATGAAAAACTGTTTTTT,CASSQGRNEKLFF
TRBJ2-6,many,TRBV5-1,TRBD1,TGCGCCAGCAGCCGGACAGGGGCCCACTCTGGGGCCAACGTCCTGACTTTC,CASSRTGAHSGANVLTF
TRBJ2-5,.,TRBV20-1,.,TGCAGTGTCGGCGAGGCTGCCGAGACCCAGTACTTC,CSVGEAAETQYF
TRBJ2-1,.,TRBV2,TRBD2,TGTGCCAGCAGCAGAGAAGCGGGAGGTTTGAATGAGCAGTTCTTC,CASSREAGGLNEQFF
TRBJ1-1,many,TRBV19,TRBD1,TGTGCCAGTAGTGTTTGGGGGGACAGAGTCCCTGAAGCTTTCTTT,CASSVWGDRVPEAFF
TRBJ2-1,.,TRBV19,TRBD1,TGTGCCAGTAGGCGAAAGGGGGCGGCTAATGAGCAGTTCTTC,CASRRKGAANEQFF
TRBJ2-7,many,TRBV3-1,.,TGTGCCAGCAGCCAAGGGGCTCGCTCCTACGAGCAGTACTTC,CASSQGARSYEQYF